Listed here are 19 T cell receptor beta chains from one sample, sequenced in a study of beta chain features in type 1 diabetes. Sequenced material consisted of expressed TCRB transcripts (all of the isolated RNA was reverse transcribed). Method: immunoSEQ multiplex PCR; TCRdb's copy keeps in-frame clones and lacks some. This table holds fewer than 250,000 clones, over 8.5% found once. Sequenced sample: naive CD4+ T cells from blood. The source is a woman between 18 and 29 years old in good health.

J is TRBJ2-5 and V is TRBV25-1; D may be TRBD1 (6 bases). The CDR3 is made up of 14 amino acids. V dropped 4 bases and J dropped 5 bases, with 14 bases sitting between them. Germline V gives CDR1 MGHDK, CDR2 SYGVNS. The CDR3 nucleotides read TGTGCCAGCAGTGGCAGTCACAGGGATGAGACCCAGTACTTC. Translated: CASSGSHRDETQYF.

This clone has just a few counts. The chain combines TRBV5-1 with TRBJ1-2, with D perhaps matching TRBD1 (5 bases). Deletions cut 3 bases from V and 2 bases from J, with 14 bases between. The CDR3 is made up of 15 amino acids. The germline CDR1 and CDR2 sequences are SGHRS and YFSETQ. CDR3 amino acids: CASSSSPGGNYGYTF. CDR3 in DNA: TGCGCCAGCAGCTCTAGTCCCGGGGGGAACTATGGCTACACCTTC.

CDR3: CASSLLGTVANEQFF. As DNA, the CDR3 is TGTGCCAGCAGCTTACTTGGGACAGTTGCCAATGAGCAGTTCTTC. The chain links TRBV11-3 to TRBJ2-1; 7 bases line up with TRBD1. Trimming took 2 bases from V and 6 from J; bases not matched to a gene: 7. Germline assignment: CDR1 SGHNT and CDR2 YENEEA. The CDR3 has 15 residues.

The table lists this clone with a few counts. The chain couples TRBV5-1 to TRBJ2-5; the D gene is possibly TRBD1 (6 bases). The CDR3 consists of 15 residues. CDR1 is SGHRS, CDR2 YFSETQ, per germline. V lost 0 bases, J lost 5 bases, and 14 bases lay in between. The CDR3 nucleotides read TGCGCCAGCAGCTTGGATCCAGGGGAAGCTGAGACCCAGTACTTC. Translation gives CASSLDPGEAETQYF.

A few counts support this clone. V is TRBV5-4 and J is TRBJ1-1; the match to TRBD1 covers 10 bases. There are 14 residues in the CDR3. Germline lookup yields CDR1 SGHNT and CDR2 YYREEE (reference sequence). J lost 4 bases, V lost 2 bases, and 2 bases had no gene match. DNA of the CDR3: TGTGCCAGCAGCTTTGACAGGGGGCTCACTGAAGCTTTCTTT. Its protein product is CASSFDRGLTEAFF.

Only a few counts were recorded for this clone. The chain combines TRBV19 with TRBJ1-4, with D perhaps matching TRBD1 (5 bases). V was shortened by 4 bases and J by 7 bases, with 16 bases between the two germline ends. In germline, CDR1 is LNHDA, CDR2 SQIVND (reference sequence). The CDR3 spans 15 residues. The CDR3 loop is CASSTRGAGGEKLFF. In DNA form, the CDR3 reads TGTGCCAGTAGTACACGCGGGGCAGGTGGTGAAAAACTGTTTTTT.

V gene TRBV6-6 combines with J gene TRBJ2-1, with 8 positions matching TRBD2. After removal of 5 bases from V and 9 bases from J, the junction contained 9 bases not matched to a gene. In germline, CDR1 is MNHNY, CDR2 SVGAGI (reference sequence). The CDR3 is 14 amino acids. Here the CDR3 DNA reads TGTGCCAGCAGTGGACTAGCAGTTGGGAGTGAGCAGTTCTTC. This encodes CASSGLAVGSEQFF.

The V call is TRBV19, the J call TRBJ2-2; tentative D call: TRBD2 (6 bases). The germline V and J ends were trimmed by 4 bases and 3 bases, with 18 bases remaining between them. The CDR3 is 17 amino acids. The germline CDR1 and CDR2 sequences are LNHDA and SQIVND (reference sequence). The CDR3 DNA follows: TGTGCCAGTAGTACCCTCGCCGGGAGTAAGTACACCGGGGAGCTGTTTTTT. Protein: CASSTLAGSKYTGELFF.

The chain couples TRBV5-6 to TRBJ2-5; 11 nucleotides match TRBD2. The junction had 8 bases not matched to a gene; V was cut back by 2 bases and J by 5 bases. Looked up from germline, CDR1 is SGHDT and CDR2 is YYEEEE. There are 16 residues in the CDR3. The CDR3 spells CASSFLAGGPWETQYF. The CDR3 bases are TGTGCCAGCAGCTTTCTAGCGGGGGGCCCGTGGGAGACCCAGTACTTC.

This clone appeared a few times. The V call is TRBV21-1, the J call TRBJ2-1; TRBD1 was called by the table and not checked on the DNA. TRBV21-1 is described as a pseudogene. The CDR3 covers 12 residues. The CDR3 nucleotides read TGTGTCAAACCACAGTGGCACAATGAGCAGTTCTTC. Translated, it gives CVKPQWHNEQFF.

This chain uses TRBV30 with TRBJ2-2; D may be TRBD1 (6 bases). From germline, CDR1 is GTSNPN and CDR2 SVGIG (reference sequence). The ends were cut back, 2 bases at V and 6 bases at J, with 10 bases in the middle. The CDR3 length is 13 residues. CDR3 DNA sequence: TGTGCCTGGAGTAGATGGGGGCCCGGGGAGCTGTTTTTT. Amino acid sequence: CAWSRWGPGELFF.

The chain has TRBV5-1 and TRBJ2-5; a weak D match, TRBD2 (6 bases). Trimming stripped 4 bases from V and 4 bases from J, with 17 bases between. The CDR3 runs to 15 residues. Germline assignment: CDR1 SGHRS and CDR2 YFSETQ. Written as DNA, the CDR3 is TGCGCCAGCAGCGCCGCCCCGGGAGTATCAGAGACCCAGTACTTC. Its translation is CASSAAPGVSETQYF.

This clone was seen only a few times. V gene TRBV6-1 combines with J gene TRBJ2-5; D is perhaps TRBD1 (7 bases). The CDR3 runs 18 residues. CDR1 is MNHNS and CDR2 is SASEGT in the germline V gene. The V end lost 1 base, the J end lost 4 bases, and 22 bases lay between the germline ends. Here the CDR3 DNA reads TGTGCCAGCAGTGAAGGGGCAGGGGGAGGACCACAACGAGAGACCCAGTACTTC. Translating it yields CASSEGAGGGPQRETQYF.

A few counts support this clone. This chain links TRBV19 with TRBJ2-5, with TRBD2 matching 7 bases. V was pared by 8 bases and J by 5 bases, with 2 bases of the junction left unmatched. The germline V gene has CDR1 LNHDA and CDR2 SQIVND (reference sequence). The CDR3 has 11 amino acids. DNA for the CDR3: TGTGCCAGTGGACTAGTGGAGACCCAGTACTTC. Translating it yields CASGLVETQYF.

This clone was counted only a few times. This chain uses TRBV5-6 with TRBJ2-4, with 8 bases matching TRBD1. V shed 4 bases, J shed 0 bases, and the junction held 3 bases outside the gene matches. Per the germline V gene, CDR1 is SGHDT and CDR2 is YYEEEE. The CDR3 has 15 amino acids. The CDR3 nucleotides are TGTGCCAGCAGCCGACAGGGGATAGCCAAAAACATTCAGTACTTC. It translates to CASSRQGIAKNIQYF. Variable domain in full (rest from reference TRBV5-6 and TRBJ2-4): DAGVTQSPTHLIKTRGQQVTLRCSPKSGHDTVSWYQQALGQGPQFIFQYYEEEERQRGNFPDRFSGHQFPNYSSELNVNALLLGDSALYLCASSRQGIAKNIQYFGAGTRLSVL.

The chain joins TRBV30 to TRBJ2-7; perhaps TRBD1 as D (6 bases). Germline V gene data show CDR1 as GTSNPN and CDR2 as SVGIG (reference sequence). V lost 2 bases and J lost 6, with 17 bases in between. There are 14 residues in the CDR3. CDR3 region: CAWSLLDRIGEQYF. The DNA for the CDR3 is TGTGCCTGGAGTCTTCTGGACAGAATCGGCGAGCAGTACTTC.

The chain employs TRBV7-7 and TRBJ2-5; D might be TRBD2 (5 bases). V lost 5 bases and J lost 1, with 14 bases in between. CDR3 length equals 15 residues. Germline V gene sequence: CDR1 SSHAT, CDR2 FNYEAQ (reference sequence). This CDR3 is CASSKSSGLQETQYF. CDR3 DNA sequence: TGTGCCAGCAGCAAAAGCAGCGGACTCCAAGAGACCCAGTACTTC. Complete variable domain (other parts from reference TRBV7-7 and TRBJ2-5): GAGVSQSPRYKVTKRGQDVTLRCDPISSHATLYWYQQALGQGPEFLTYFNYEAQPDKSGLPSDRFSAERPEGSISTLTIQRTEQRDSAMYRCASSKSSGLQETQYFGPGTRLLVL.

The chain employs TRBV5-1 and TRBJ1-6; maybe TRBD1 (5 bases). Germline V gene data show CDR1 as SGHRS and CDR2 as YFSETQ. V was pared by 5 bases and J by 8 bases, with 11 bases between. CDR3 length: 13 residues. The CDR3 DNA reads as TGCGCCAGCAGTCTAACGGGGGATTCACCCCTCCACTTT. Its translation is CASSLTGDSPLHF.

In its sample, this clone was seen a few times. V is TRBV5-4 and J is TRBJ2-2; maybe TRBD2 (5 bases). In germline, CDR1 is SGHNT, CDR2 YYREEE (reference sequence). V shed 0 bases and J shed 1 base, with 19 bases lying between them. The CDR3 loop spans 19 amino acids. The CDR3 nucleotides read TGTGCCAGCAGCTTGGGAGGGCGAATCGGGTTCCTGAACACCGGGGAGCTGTTTTTT. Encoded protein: CASSLGGRIGFLNTGELFF.